Detailed here is one TCR beta chain. The template, 450 to 650 ng total RNA, yielded TCR beta cDNA made with a constant-region primer. For TCR beta, libraries were produced by three nested multiplex PCR rounds using slightly modified ARM-PCR. The first two PCR rounds used TRBV1-TRBV30 primers with a Cbeta primer, around 10 cycles each. Each CDR3 protein gets one entry after TCRdb re-called the multiplex PCR reads with MiXCR. Found here are fewer than 350,000 distinct CDR3 sequences, 65% of them singletons; the top ten hold more than 8.5%. Germline assignment: CDR1 SGHRS and CDR2 YFSETQ. The ends were cut back, 0 bases at V and 5 bases at J, with 15 bases in the middle. The CDR3 sequence is 16 residues long. The source of the sample is a study of tumor-infiltrating lymphocytes in primary liver carcinoma. Unsorted whole blood served as the source of blood RNA, and germline DNA was extracted as well.

The chain links TRBV5-1 to TRBJ2-1; possible D gene TRBD2, 7 bases. The sequence was obtained from a man in his forties with primary liver carcinoma and hepatitis B virus infection. Sample: peripheral blood. In nucleotides, the CDR3 is TGCGCCAGCAGCTTGGAGGGGGGGGCAAATAACAATGAGCAGTTCTTC. This encodes CASSLEGGANNNEQFF. The full variable domain, in which reference TRBV5-1 and TRBJ2-1 provide the parts outside the CDR3, is KAGVTQTPRYLIKTRGQQVTLSCSPISGHRSVSWYQQTPGQGLQFLFEYFSETQRNKGNFPGRFSGRQFSNSRSEMNVSTLELGDSALYLCASSLEGGANNNEQFFGPGTRLTVL.